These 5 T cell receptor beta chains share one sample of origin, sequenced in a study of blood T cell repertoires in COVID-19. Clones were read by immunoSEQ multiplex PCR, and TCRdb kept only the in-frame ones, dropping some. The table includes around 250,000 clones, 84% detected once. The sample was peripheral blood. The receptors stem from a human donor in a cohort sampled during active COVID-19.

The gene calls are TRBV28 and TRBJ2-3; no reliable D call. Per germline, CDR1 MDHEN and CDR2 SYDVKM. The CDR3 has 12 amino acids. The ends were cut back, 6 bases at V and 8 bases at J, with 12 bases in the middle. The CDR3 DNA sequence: TGTGCCAGCAGCCGACAAAGACGTACGCAGTATTTT. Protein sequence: CASSRQRRTQYF. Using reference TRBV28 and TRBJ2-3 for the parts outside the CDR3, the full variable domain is DVKVTQSSRYLVKRTGEKVFLECVQDMDHENMFWYRQDPGLGLRLIYFSYDVKMKEKGDIPEGYSVSREKKERFSLILESASTNQTSMYLCASSRQRRTQYFGPGTRLTVL.

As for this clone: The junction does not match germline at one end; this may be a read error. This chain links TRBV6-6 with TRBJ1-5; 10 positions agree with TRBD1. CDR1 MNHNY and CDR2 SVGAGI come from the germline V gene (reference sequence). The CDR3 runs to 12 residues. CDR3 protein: CASSYGTGVSDF. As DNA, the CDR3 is TGTGCCAGCAGTTACGGGACAGGGGTATCGGATTTT.

In nucleotides, the CDR3 is TGTGCCAGCAGCCAAGATTTGGACAGCCCCAACCATGGCTACACCTTC. Residues: CASSQDLDSPNHGYTF. The chain couples TRBV4-2 to TRBJ1-2, with TRBD1 as a possible D gene (6 bases). This CDR3 contains 16 residues. The germline V and J ends were trimmed by 0 bases and 6 bases, with 17 bases remaining between them. The germline V gene encodes CDR1 LGHNA and CDR2 YNFKEQ.

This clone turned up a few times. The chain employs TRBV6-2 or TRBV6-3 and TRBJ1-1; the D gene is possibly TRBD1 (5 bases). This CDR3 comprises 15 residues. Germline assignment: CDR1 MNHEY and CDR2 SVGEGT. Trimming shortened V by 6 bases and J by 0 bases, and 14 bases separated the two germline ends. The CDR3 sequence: CASSRSLGLNTEAFF. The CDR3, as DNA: TGTGCCAGCAGCAGGAGTCTGGGGCTGAACACTGAAGCTTTCTTT.

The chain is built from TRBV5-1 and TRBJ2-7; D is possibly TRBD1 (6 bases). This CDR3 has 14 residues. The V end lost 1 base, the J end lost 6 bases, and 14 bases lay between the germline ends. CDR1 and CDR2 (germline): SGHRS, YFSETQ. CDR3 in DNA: TGCGCCAGCAGCTTGACAGCAGGGGCGCGCGAGCAGTACTTC. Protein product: CASSLTAGAREQYF.